This T cell receptor beta chain was observed in a study of shared clonotypes between healthy human individuals. Assay: immunoSEQ multiplex PCR; the TCRdb copy retains only in-frame clones and omits some. The table lists some 1,400,000 clones, more than 95% of them singletons. A note on this clone: The antigen is undetermined. The same CDR3 also results from other DNA sequences found in this sample.

V trimming: 0 bases; J trimming: 5 bases; junction bases outside the gene matches: 3. This CDR3 has 15 residues. Germline V gene data show CDR1 as SGDLS and CDR2 as YYNGEE. Findings of the study overall: There were few donors, and this limited the genetic and exposure-history diversity represented.

The sample was naive CD4+ T cells sorted from blood. Subset: CD45RA+ positively selected. This chain uses TRBV9 with TRBJ2-1; TRBD2 aligns across 9 bases. The origin of this receptor is a man younger than 40 in good health. The CDR3 here is CASSVGGLANNEQFF. The CDR3 DNA reads TGTGCCAGCAGCGTAGGTGGACTAGCGAACAATGAGCAGTTCTTC. The entire variable domain, with the rest obtained from reference TRBV9 and TRBJ2-1, is as follows: DSGVTQTPKHLITATGQRVTLRCSPRSGDLSVYWYQQSLDQGLQFLIQYYNGEERAKGNILERFSAQQFPDLHSELNLSSLELGDSALYFCASSVGGLANNEQFFGPGTRLTVL.